These 20 T cell receptor beta chains were sequenced from one sample in a study of tumor and adjacent non-tumor tissue in lung cancer. The library came from three nested PCR rounds adapted from ARM-PCR protocols. TCRdb re-called the multiplex PCR reads with MiXCR, one entry per CDR3 protein. Counted here are around 74,000 distinct CDR3 sequences, roughly 70% occurring once; the ten biggest clones make up about a quarter. RNA was extracted from bulk tissue without any cell sorting. More than 3 cm separated this lung sample from the edge of the tumor. Sample: distant non-tumor lung tissue. These receptors all come from a woman aged 45-60 years with non-small cell lung cancer.

As concerns this clonotype: The junction and the germline gene differ at one end; a read error may be behind it. J is TRBJ2-2 and V is TRBV28; 8 nucleotides agree with TRBD2. Per germline, CDR1 MDHEN and CDR2 SYDVKM. This CDR3 spans 21 amino acids. CDR3 loop: CTSSLVSPTSGTTPNTGELFF. The CDR3 bases are TGTACCAGCAGCCTGGTTTCCCCTACTAGCGGCACGACCCCGAACACCGGGGAGCTGTTTTTT.

Worth noting for this clonotype: This CDR3 is missing its conserved last phenylalanine or tryptophan, likely due to a read error. No DNA is shown, since the ends of the CDR3 on it are uncertain; the CDR3 is the one TCRdb lists. The chain is built from TRBV11-2 and TRBJ2-7; TRBD1 was called by the table and not checked on the DNA. The CDR3 region is 14 residues in length, termini included. CDR1 SGHAT and CDR2 FQNNGV come from the germline V gene. This CDR3 is CASSRTGGSYEHYI.

As to this clonotype: The CDR3 ends on some other residue instead of the conserved phenylalanine or tryptophan, so this is likely a read error. The rearrangement uses TRBV29-1 and TRBJ2-5; D is undetermined. Trimming stripped 4 bases from V and 0 bases from J, with 12 bases between. The CDR3 runs 14 residues. Germline V CDR1 and CDR2: SQVTM, ANQGSEA. The CDR3 DNA reads as TGCAGCGTTGTTCGTAGTCAGTACCAAGAGACCCAGTACATC. Its protein product is CSVVRSQYQETQYI.

Concerning this clonotype: It may be a read error: a sequence one base away is much more abundant. This sequence joins TRBV4-1 and TRBJ1-2, with D uncertain. The germline gives CDR1 MGHRA, CDR2 YSYEKL. The V end lost 0 bases, the J end lost 6 bases, and 11 bases lay between the germline ends. CDR3 length: 14 amino acids. The CDR3 bases are TGCGCCAGCAGCCAAGATAGTGGGCCGGATGGCTACACCTTC. It encodes CASSQDSGPDGYTF.

Worth noting for this clonotype: A much larger clone differs from this one at a single base, so this may be a read error. V and J are TRBV6-1 and TRBJ2-2; 13 bases fit TRBD2. The CDR3 runs 14 residues. Per the germline V gene, CDR1 is MNHNS and CDR2 is SASEGT. CDR3 residues: CASGTSGESGEPFF. Written as DNA, the CDR3 is TGTGCCAGTGGGACTAGCGGGGAATCCGGGGAGCCGTTTTTT.

The chain uses TRBV11-2 and TRBJ2-2; maybe TRBD1 (5 bases). The CDR3 contains 14 residues. Germline values: CDR1 SGHAT, CDR2 FQNNGV. V lost 6 bases, J lost 7 bases, and 15 bases lay in between. DNA of the CDR3: TGTGCCAGCAGTTTATTCCCAGGGATCGGGGAGCTGTTTTTT. Protein: CASSLFPGIGELFF.

Note on this clonotype: An end of the junction differs from the germline gene, which may be a read error. CDR3 loop: CASRTSETNNEHFF. CDR3 bases: TGTGCCAGCAGGACTAGCGAGACTAACAATGAGCACTTCTTC. This chain links TRBV6-2 or TRBV6-3 with TRBJ2-1, with 8 bases matching TRBD2. The CDR3 covers 14 residues. The germline V gene has CDR1 MNHEY and CDR2 SVGEGT.

The chain links TRBV7-3 to TRBJ1-1; 9 bases are shared with TRBD1. This CDR3 comprises 14 residues. After removal of 6 bases from V and 11 bases from J, the junction contained 13 bases not matched to a gene. The germline V gene has CDR1 SGHTA and CDR2 FQGTGA. CDR3 sequence: CASSLALQGAEAFF. CDR3 bases: TGTGCCAGCAGTTTAGCGTTACAGGGGGCGGAGGCTTTCTTT.

The chain recombines TRBV6-2 or TRBV6-3 with TRBJ2-7; possible D gene TRBD2, 6 bases. This CDR3 has 17 amino acids. V lost 0 bases and J 7 bases, leaving 22 bases between the germline ends. Germline CDR1 MNHEY, CDR2 SVGEGT. CDR3 coding DNA: TGTGCCAGCAGTTACTCGGGGACTTGGACGGGTATGGCAGAGCAGTACTTC. It translates to CASSYSGTWTGMAEQYF.

The chain carries TRBV11-2 and TRBJ2-5; D possibly corresponds to TRBD2 (5 bases). Germline assignment: CDR1 SGHAT and CDR2 FQNNGV. V lost 10 bases and J 7 bases, leaving 19 bases between the germline ends. This CDR3 spans 13 amino acids. CDR3 in amino acids: CATIPAGMGTQYF. Here the CDR3 DNA reads TGTGCCACGATACCAGCCGGGATGGGGACCCAGTACTTC.

As regards this clonotype: A read error is possible here, since a much larger clone lies one base away. This chain uses TRBV20-1 with TRBJ1-3; D is possibly TRBD1 (5 bases). The CDR3 loop spans 15 amino acids. Germline lookup yields CDR1 DFQATT and CDR2 SNEGSKA (reference sequence). V was pared by 5 bases and J by 2 bases, with 16 bases between. CDR3 loop: CSAPMGNRPGNTIYF. The CDR3 nucleotides read TGCAGTGCTCCCATGGGGAACAGGCCTGGAAACACCATATATTTT.

This clonotype showed up many times. The chain employs TRBV6-2 or TRBV6-3 and TRBJ2-2; the D is unclear. The germline gives CDR1 MNHEY, CDR2 SVGEGT. CDR3 length equals 13 residues. V was shortened by 4 bases and J by 5 bases, with 8 bases between the two germline ends. CDR3 sequence (DNA): TGTGCCAGCAGTTCCAGGTTAACCGGGGAGCTGTTTTTT. Its protein is CASSSRLTGELFF.

As concerns this clonotype: Without the conserved terminal phenylalanine or tryptophan, this CDR3 likely stems from a read error. The DNA is left out, because the CDR3 cannot be placed on it with certainty; the CDR3 is given as TCRdb lists it. The rearrangement uses TRBV6-2 or TRBV6-3 and TRBJ2-5; the DNA was not used to check the table's D call, TRBD2. In germline, CDR1 is MNHEY, CDR2 SVGEGT. The CDR3 numbers 15 amino acids, ends counted. CDR3 protein: CASRLPGPTRETKYL.

CDR3 protein: CASSYTSGRTGDTQYF. The CDR3 nucleotides are TGTGCCAGCAGCTACACTAGCGGGAGGACCGGAGATACGCAGTATTTT. This chain joins TRBV7-3 and TRBJ2-3; 12 bases line up with TRBD2. Germline V gives CDR1 SGHTA, CDR2 FQGTGA. CDR3 length: 16 residues. V lost 4 bases and J lost 5; bases outside the gene matches: 7.

Remarks on this clonotype: This sequence may be a read error, since a much larger clone differs from it by one base. This sequence joins TRBV29-1 and TRBJ2-5; possibly TRBD2 for D (6 bases). Germline V CDR1 and CDR2: SQVTM, ANQGSEA. There are 12 residues in the CDR3. In nucleotides, the CDR3 is TGCACCACGACGGAGGGCTCGCAAACCCAGTACTTC. It encodes CTTTEGSQTQYF.

This clonotype has just a few counts. Being one base from a much bigger clone, this may be a read error. The chain uses TRBV12-3 or TRBV12-4 and TRBJ2-1, with 8 positions matching TRBD2. The CDR3 consists of 13 residues. CDR3 residues: CTSSLSLAGEQFF. DNA of the CDR3: TGTACCAGCAGTTTAAGTCTAGCGGGTGAGCAGTTCTTC.

About this clonotype: It may be a read error: a sequence one base away is much more abundant. The chain is built from TRBV6-2 or TRBV6-3 and TRBJ2-7; D gene uncertain. Germline CDR1 reads MNHEY; CDR2 reads SVGEGT. V lost 8 bases, J lost 1 base, and 9 bases lay in between. This CDR3 contains 12 residues. CDR3 protein: CASVLTSYEQYF. The DNA of the CDR3 is TGTGCCAGCGTGTTGACATCCTACGAGCAGTACTTC.

In regard to this clonotype: An end of the junction does not agree with germline; a read error may underlie this. The chain employs TRBV28 and TRBJ1-5; 7 bases are shared with TRBD1. The germline gives CDR1 MDHEN, CDR2 SYDVKM. This CDR3 is 16 amino acids long. The CDR3 coding sequence is TGTGCCATCAGTTTAGTTCCGATAGGGGGCTGGCAGCCCCAGCATTTT. Translation: CAISLVPIGGWQPQHF.

With respect to this clonotype: A much larger clone lies a single base off, so this may be a read error. The chain combines TRBV20-1 with TRBJ1-2; D might be TRBD1 (6 bases). CDR1 and CDR2 from the germline V gene are DFQATT and SNEGSKA (reference sequence). CDR3 length equals 12 residues. The CDR3 DNA reads TGCAGTACTAGCCAGGGGAGTTATGGCTACACCTTC. This translates into CSTSQGSYGYTF.

CDR3 region: CASSLGQWEINEQFF. CDR3 coding DNA: TGTGCCAGCAGCTTAGGACAATGGGAAATCAATGAGCAGTTCTTC. The chain links TRBV11-2 to TRBJ2-1, with unresolved D. This CDR3 is built from 15 residues. Germline V gives CDR1 SGHAT, CDR2 FQNNGV. Trimming took 1 base from V and 6 from J, leaving 13 bases between them.